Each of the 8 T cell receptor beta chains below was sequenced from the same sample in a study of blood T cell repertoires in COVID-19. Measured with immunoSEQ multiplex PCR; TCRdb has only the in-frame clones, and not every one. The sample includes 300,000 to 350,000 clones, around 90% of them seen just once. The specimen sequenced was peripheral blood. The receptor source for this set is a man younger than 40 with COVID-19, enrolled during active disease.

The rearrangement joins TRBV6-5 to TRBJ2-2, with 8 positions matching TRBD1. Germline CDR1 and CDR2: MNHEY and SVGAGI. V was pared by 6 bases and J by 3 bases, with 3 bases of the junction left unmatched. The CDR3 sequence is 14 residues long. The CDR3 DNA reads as TGTGCCAGCAGGGACAGGGTCTACACCGGGGAGCTGTTTTTT. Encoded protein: CASRDRVYTGELFF.

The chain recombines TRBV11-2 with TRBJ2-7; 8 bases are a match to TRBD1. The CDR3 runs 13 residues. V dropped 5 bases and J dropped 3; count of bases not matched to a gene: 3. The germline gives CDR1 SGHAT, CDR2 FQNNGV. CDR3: CASSTGQGYEQYF. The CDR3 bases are TGTGCCAGCAGCACTGGACAGGGCTACGAGCAGTACTTC.

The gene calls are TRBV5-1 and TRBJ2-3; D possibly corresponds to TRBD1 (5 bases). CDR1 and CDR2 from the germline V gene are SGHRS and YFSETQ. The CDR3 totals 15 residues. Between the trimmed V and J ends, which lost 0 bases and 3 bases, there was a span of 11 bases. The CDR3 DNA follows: TGCGCCAGCAGCTTGGCCCTCAGGGTTACAGATACGCAGTATTTT. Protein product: CASSLALRVTDTQYF.

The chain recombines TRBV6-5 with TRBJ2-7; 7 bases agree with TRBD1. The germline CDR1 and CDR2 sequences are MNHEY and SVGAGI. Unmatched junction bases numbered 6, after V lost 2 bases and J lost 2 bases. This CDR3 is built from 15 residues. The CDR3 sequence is CASSYLNGQAYEQYF. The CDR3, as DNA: TGTGCCAGCAGTTACCTCAATGGACAGGCCTACGAGCAGTACTTC.

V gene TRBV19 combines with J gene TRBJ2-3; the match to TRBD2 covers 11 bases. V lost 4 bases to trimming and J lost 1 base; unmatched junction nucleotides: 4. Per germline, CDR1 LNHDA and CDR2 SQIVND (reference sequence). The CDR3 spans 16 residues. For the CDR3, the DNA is TGTGCCAGTAGTACCCTGGGACTAGCGGGCACAGATACGCAGTATTTT. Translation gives CASSTLGLAGTDTQYF.

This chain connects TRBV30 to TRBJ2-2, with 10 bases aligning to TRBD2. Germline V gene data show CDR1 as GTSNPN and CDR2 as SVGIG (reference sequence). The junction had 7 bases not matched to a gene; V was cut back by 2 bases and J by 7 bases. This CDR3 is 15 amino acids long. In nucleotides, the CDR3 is TGTGCCTGGAGTAGCGGGAGGGCCCGAGGCGGGGAGCTGTTTTTT. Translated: CAWSSGRARGGELFF.

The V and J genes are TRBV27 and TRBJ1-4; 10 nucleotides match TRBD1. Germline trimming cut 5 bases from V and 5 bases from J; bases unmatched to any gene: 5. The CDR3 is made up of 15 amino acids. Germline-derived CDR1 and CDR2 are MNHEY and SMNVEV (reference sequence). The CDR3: CASSPLDRGNEKLFF. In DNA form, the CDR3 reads TGTGCCAGCAGTCCGCTGGACAGGGGGAATGAAAAACTGTTTTTT.

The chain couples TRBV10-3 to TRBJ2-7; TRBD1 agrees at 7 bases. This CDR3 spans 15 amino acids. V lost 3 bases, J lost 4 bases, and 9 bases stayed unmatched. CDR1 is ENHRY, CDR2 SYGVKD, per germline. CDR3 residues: CAISDKGAAVYEQYF. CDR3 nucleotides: TGTGCCATCAGTGATAAGGGGGCGGCTGTTTACGAGCAGTACTTC.